The next 28 T cell receptor beta chains were all read from a single sample in a study of T cell responses to AZD1222 COVID-19 vaccine. The repertoire was sequenced with immunoSEQ multiplex PCR; TCRdb's copy has only in-frame clones and lacks some. The data hold some 63,000 clones, with roughly 87% observed a single time. The sample in question was peripheral blood, obtained 28 days after the second AZD1222 dose. Source of these receptors: an adult who received the AZD1222 COVID-19 vaccine.

J is TRBJ1-5 and V is TRBV27, with a tentative D call TRBD1 (6 bases). The CDR3 is 15 residues long. V was trimmed by 1 base and J by 2 bases, leaving 9 bases between them. Looked up from germline, CDR1 is MNHEY and CDR2 is SMNVEV (reference sequence). The CDR3, as DNA: TGTGCCAGCAGTTTATGGGGGGCTGGCAATCAGCCCCAGCATTTT. Its protein product is CASSLWGAGNQPQHF.

The rearrangement joins TRBV18 to TRBJ1-1; perhaps TRBD1 as D (6 bases). This CDR3 region has 18 residues. Germline values: CDR1 KGHSH, CDR2 LQKENI. With 3 bases removed from V and 4 bases from J, the gap between germline ends came to 24 bases. For the CDR3, the DNA is TGTGCCAGCTCACCGGACAGTCTGGATTGGCAGGGAATCACTGAAGCTTTCTTT. This codes for CASSPDSLDWQGITEAFF.

This CDR3 reads CASSPGDSNQPQHF. The DNA of the CDR3 is TGCGCCAGCAGCCCAGGGGATAGCAATCAGCCCCAGCATTTT. V and J are TRBV5-1 and TRBJ1-5, with a possible D match to TRBD1 (6 bases). Trimming removed 4 bases from V and 0 bases from J, with 8 bases in between. Germline assignment: CDR1 SGHRS and CDR2 YFSETQ. The CDR3 spans 14 residues.

The CDR3 coding sequence is TGTGCCAGCAGCGTAGGCAGGGCGAAGGATACGCAGTATTTT. Translation: CASSVGRAKDTQYF. This chain joins TRBV9 and TRBJ2-3; D may be TRBD1 (5 bases). V was shortened by 0 bases and J by 6 bases, with 11 bases between the two germline ends. This CDR3 has 14 residues. Germline V gives CDR1 SGDLS, CDR2 YYNGEE.

The chain links TRBV28 to TRBJ1-4; D is undetermined. From germline, CDR1 is MDHEN and CDR2 SYDVKM. The germline V and J ends were trimmed by 7 bases and 8 bases, with 8 bases remaining between them. This CDR3 comprises 11 residues. The CDR3 region is CASKGGEKLFF. CDR3 coding DNA: TGTGCCAGCAAAGGAGGGGAAAAACTGTTTTTT.

The chain links TRBV7-6 to TRBJ2-2, with a tentative D call TRBD1 (6 bases). Germline-derived CDR1 and CDR2 are SGHVS and FNYEAQ. The ends were cut back, 1 base at V and 1 base at J, with 13 bases in the middle. The CDR3 runs 17 residues. The DNA of the CDR3 is TGTGCCAGCAGCTTAGACTCGGGACACCTGAACACCGGGGAGCTGTTTTTT. Translated, it gives CASSLDSGHLNTGELFF.

Here the CDR3 DNA reads TGTGCCAGCAGTTTCGGTCCATATGGCTACACCTTC. Amino acid sequence: CASSFGPYGYTF. This chain links TRBV28 with TRBJ1-2; no clear D. Deletions cut 3 bases from V and 5 bases from J, with 7 bases between. Germline V gene sequence: CDR1 MDHEN, CDR2 SYDVKM. The CDR3 covers 12 residues.

The DNA of the CDR3 is TGTGCCAGTAGCGGGATAGCGGGGGAACCTCACACCGGGGAGCTGTTTTTT. Translated: CASSGIAGEPHTGELFF. The chain has TRBV19 and TRBJ2-2; 9 nucleotides align to TRBD2. V shed 6 bases, J shed 3 bases, and the junction held 11 bases outside the gene matches. Per germline, CDR1 LNHDA and CDR2 SQIVND (reference sequence). CDR3 length equals 17 residues.

The chain links TRBV11-2 to TRBJ2-5, with TRBD1 as a possible D gene (6 bases). Germline CDR1 reads SGHAT; CDR2 reads FQNNGV. The CDR3 consists of 15 residues. V lost 5 bases and J lost 1, with 14 bases in between. CDR3 sequence: CASSNGQTLQETQYF. The CDR3 DNA reads as TGTGCCAGCAGCAACGGACAGACCCTCCAAGAGACCCAGTACTTC.

DNA of the CDR3: TGTGCCAGCAGTTTTTACACAGGAAGCTTGAACACTGAAGCTTTCTTT. Its protein is CASSFYTGSLNTEAFF. The genes are TRBV28 and TRBJ1-1; TRBD1 is a possible D gene (5 bases). The CDR3 is 16 amino acids. Germline lookup yields CDR1 MDHEN and CDR2 SYDVKM. The V gene lost 3 bases and the J gene lost 0 bases, with 14 bases spanning the gap.

V and J are TRBV24-1 and TRBJ2-7, with D uncertain. CDR1 is KGHDR and CDR2 is SFDVKD in the germline V gene. The CDR3 runs 14 residues. Trimming stripped 5 bases from V and 0 bases from J, with 10 bases between. CDR3 nucleotide sequence: TGTGCCACCAGTGGGAAGCAGGCCTCCTACGAGCAGTACTTC. Translating it yields CATSGKQASYEQYF.

The chain's CDR3 is CASSLGLGGNQPQHF. CDR3 DNA: TGTGCCAGCAGCTTAGGTCTGGGGGGCAATCAGCCCCAGCATTTT. V is TRBV7-2 and J is TRBJ1-5; D is possibly TRBD1 (5 bases). The CDR3 contains 15 residues. Germline-derived CDR1 and CDR2 are SGHTA and FQGNSA. Trimming shortened V by 1 base and J by 2 bases, and 9 bases separated the two germline ends.

The genes are TRBV6-1 and TRBJ1-3, with a tentative D call TRBD1 (6 bases). V gave up 1 base and J gave up 0 bases, with 10 bases separating them. This CDR3 has 16 residues. Germline assignment: CDR1 MNHNS and CDR2 SASEGT. The CDR3 nucleotides read TGTGCCAGCAGTGAAGACACAGGGAACTCTGGAAACACCATATATTTT. Translation gives CASSEDTGNSGNTIYF.

V and J are TRBV29-1 and TRBJ2-1; 11 bases match TRBD2. Trimming removed 8 bases from V and 5 bases from J; junction bases left unmatched: 5. CDR3 length equals 13 residues. Per germline, CDR1 SQVTM and CDR2 ANQGSEA. The CDR3 DNA is TGCAGCTTCATAGCGGGAGGGAACAATGAGCAGTTCTTC. Amino acids: CSFIAGGNNEQFF.

The chain joins TRBV7-9 to TRBJ2-3; no clear D. Trimming stripped 3 bases from V and 2 bases from J, with 12 bases between. The CDR3 is 15 residues long. In germline, CDR1 is SEHNR, CDR2 FQNEAQ (reference sequence). The CDR3 DNA follows: TGTGCCAGCAGCTTTTATTCGACGGACACAGATACGCAGTATTTT. Translated, it gives CASSFYSTDTDTQYF.

The rearrangement uses TRBV28 and TRBJ2-5, with TRBD2 as a possible D gene (6 bases). Trimming cost V 3 bases and J 7 bases, with 15 bases left between them. The CDR3 covers 14 residues. Germline assignment: CDR1 MDHEN and CDR2 SYDVKM. Here the CDR3 DNA reads TGTGCCAGCAGTTTGCCTGGGGACTGGGGGACCCAGTACTTC. This codes for CASSLPGDWGTQYF.

The chain employs TRBV5-1 and TRBJ1-1; D call uncertain. V was clipped by 0 bases and J by 1 base, with 10 bases between them. The CDR3 is 15 amino acids. Germline V CDR1 and CDR2: SGHRS, YFSETQ. The CDR3 protein is CASSLEGRTNTEAFF. In DNA form, the CDR3 reads TGCGCCAGCAGCTTGGAGGGCAGGACGAACACTGAAGCTTTCTTT.

This chain's CDR3 is CASSFGQGPDTQYF. CDR3 nucleotides: TGTGCCAGCAGTTTCGGACAGGGTCCAGATACGCAGTATTTT. The chain carries TRBV6-5 and TRBJ2-3; TRBD1 matches 8 bases. Germline CDR1 MNHEY, CDR2 SVGAGI. The CDR3 extends over 14 amino acids. V lost 4 bases and J lost 4; bases outside the gene matches: 4.

V usage is TRBV11-2 and J usage is TRBJ2-5; TRBD1 matches at 8 bases. Trimming took 2 bases from V and 4 from J; bases not matched to a gene: 6. Germline V gives CDR1 SGHAT, CDR2 FQNNGV. The CDR3 totals 15 residues. The CDR3 reads CASSLLWTGSETQYF. CDR3 DNA: TGTGCCAGCAGCTTACTTTGGACAGGGTCAGAGACCCAGTACTTC.

In this sample, this clone turned up once. The chain is built from TRBV5-4 and TRBJ1-6; D unclear. The ends were cut back, 4 bases at V and 3 bases at J, with 11 bases in the middle. The CDR3 is made up of 15 amino acids. Looked up from germline, CDR1 is SGHNT and CDR2 is YYREEE (reference sequence). The CDR3 nucleotides read TGTGCCAGCAGCCCAGGACTGAGCTATAATTCACCCCTCCACTTT. The encoded protein is CASSPGLSYNSPLHF.

This sequence joins TRBV6-1 and TRBJ2-1; D is ambiguous. The CDR3 is made up of 11 amino acids. Germline CDR1 is MNHNS and CDR2 is SASEGT. Trimming cost V 1 base and J 10 bases, with 5 bases left between them. The CDR3 region has the DNA TGTGCCAGCAGTGAAGTGGGAGAGCAGTTCTTC. This codes for CASSEVGEQFF.

The chain combines TRBV4-1 with TRBJ1-4; D is undetermined. The germline V and J ends were trimmed by 0 bases and 7 bases, with 15 bases remaining between them. The CDR3 extends over 16 amino acids. Germline loops: CDR1 MGHRA, CDR2 YSYEKL. In nucleotides, the CDR3 is TGCGCCAGCAGCCAAGATGTCGGGGTCCGGAGTGAAAAACTGTTTTTT. The encoded protein is CASSQDVGVRSEKLFF.

The chain carries TRBV2 and TRBJ2-2, with a tentative D call TRBD1 (6 bases). Germline V gene data show CDR1 as SNHLY and CDR2 as FYNNEI. The length of the CDR3 is 13 residues. Deletions cut 6 bases from V and 7 bases from J, with 12 bases between. The CDR3 DNA reads as TGTGCCAGCAGCGAAAGGGGGATCGGGGAGCTGTTTTTT. Protein: CASSERGIGELFF.

This chain joins TRBV9 and TRBJ2-4, with D perhaps TRBD2 (6 bases). CDR1 SGDLS and CDR2 YYNGEE come from the germline V gene. The CDR3 extends over 16 amino acids. V was shortened by 4 bases and J by 2 bases, with 16 bases between the two germline ends. CDR3 amino acids: CASSPQSGGSKNIQYF. Written as DNA, the CDR3 is TGTGCCAGCAGCCCCCAAAGTGGGGGGTCCAAAAACATTCAGTACTTC.

The genes are TRBV7-2 and TRBJ1-1; perhaps TRBD1 as D (5 bases). Between the trimmed V and J ends, which lost 8 bases and 3 bases, there was a span of 16 bases. Germline lookup yields CDR1 SGHTA and CDR2 FQGNSA. The CDR3 is 14 amino acids. The CDR3 spells CASASRWGDTEAFF. In DNA form, the CDR3 reads TGTGCCAGCGCATCAAGGTGGGGGGACACTGAAGCTTTCTTT.

The chain carries TRBV12-3 or TRBV12-4 and TRBJ1-2; D ambiguous. Trimming took 7 bases from V and 8 from J, leaving 11 bases between them. The CDR3 loop spans 11 amino acids. The CDR3 loop is CASTPSWGYTF. As DNA, the CDR3 is TGTGCCAGCACACCCTCTTGGGGCTACACCTTC.

V usage is TRBV9 and J usage is TRBJ1-1; tentatively, D is TRBD1 (6 bases). Germline CDR1 and CDR2: SGDLS and YYNGEE. With 0 bases removed from V and 1 base from J, the gap between germline ends came to 10 bases. CDR3 length: 15 amino acids. This chain's CDR3 is CASSVVVGQNTEAFF. In DNA, the CDR3 is TGTGCCAGCAGCGTAGTGGTGGGACAGAACACTGAAGCTTTCTTT. Full variable domain (missing parts from reference TRBV9 and TRBJ1-1): DSGVTQTPKHLITATGQRVTLRCSPRSGDLSVYWYQQSLDQGLQFLIQYYNGEERAKGNILERFSAQQFPDLHSELNLSSLELGDSALYFCASSVVVGQNTEAFFGQGTRLTVV.

The gene calls are TRBV19 and TRBJ2-1, with D possibly TRBD1 on 6 matching bases. Trimming took off 3 bases at V and 11 bases at J, with 11 bases between the two ends. CDR3 size: 12 residues. The germline V gene encodes CDR1 LNHDA and CDR2 SQIVND (reference sequence). CDR3 nucleotides: TGTGCCAGTAGTATTAGACAGGAGAAGCAGTTCTTC. Amino acid sequence: CASSIRQEKQFF. Based on the CDR3 plus reference TRBV19 and TRBJ2-1, the full variable domain is DGGITQSPKYLFRKEGQNVTLSCEQNLNHDAMYWYRQDPGQGLRLIYYSQIVNDFQKGDIAEGYSVSREKKESFPLTVTSAQKNPTAFYLCASSIRQEKQFFGPGTRLTVL.